These 17 T cell receptor beta chains were sequenced from one sample in a study of OX40 agonist ivuxolimab in advanced cancers. The method was immunoSEQ multiplex PCR; TCRdb's version includes in-frame clones alone and lacks a portion of them. The data hold tens of thousands of clones, with roughly 86% observed a single time. Sequencing was performed on CD4+ or CD8+ T cells sorted from blood, taken in a trial of the OX40 agonist ivuxolimab. These receptors were collected from an adult with an advanced solid tumor such as melanoma, head and neck, liver or kidney cancer.

As regards this clone: Other DNA sequences in this specimen translate into the identical CDR3. The V gene is TRBV7-9, the J gene TRBJ1-1; no clear D gene. The germline gives CDR1 SEHNR, CDR2 FQNEAQ (reference sequence). This CDR3 comprises 12 residues. Trimming removed 3 bases at V and 4 bases at J, with 6 bases between. The CDR3, as DNA: TGTGCCAGCAGCTTGGGCTTCACTGAAGCTTTCTTT. It is translated as CASSLGFTEAFF.

This sequence joins TRBV7-6 and TRBJ2-2; TRBD1 agrees at 8 bases. Germline V gene data show CDR1 as SGHVS and CDR2 as FNYEAQ. J was trimmed by 4 bases and V by 4 bases; bases with no gene match: 8. This CDR3 spans 16 amino acids. The CDR3 DNA reads as TGTGCCAGCAGCTCTCAGGGGGCCCAGACCACCGGGGAGCTGTTTTTT. Its protein is CASSSQGAQTTGELFF.

This sequence joins TRBV25-1 and TRBJ1-1; the D gene is possibly TRBD1 (5 bases). Deletions cut 0 bases from V and 5 bases from J, with 16 bases between. Germline V lookup: CDR1 MGHDK, CDR2 SYGVNS. The CDR3 runs 16 residues. In DNA, the CDR3 is TGTGCCAGCAGTGAATACGATCGGGCCCGGGGGACTGAAGCTTTCTTT. Protein sequence: CASSEYDRARGTEAFF.

The chain employs TRBV27 and TRBJ1-2; TRBD1 matches at 9 bases. From germline, CDR1 is MNHEY and CDR2 SMNVEV (reference sequence). Trimming cost V 3 bases and J 1 base; bases outside gene matches: 6. The CDR3 extends over 16 amino acids. The CDR3 region has the DNA TGTGCCAGCAGTTTCCTCTCGGGACAGGGTAACTATGGCTACACCTTC. It yields the protein CASSFLSGQGNYGYTF.

A single count supports this clone. The chain uses TRBV29-1 and TRBJ2-7, with D possibly being TRBD2 (6 bases). The CDR3 covers 13 residues. V lost 7 bases and J lost 0, with 13 bases in between. Germline loops: CDR1 SQVTM, CDR2 ANQGSEA. The CDR3 reads CSAWGEDSYEQYF. The CDR3 nucleotides read TGCAGCGCTTGGGGGGAGGACTCCTACGAGCAGTACTTC.

The chain joins TRBV28 to TRBJ2-1, with TRBD1 identical over 9 bases. The CDR3 consists of 16 residues. After removal of 5 bases from V and 6 bases from J, the junction contained 11 bases not matched to a gene. Germline CDR1 is MDHEN and CDR2 is SYDVKM. The CDR3 loop reads CASSPIDGQGRNEQFF. The CDR3 nucleotides read TGTGCCAGCAGTCCCATAGATGGACAGGGGCGCAATGAGCAGTTCTTC.

This chain connects TRBV28 to TRBJ2-7; D might be TRBD1 (6 bases). Germline CDR1 and CDR2: MDHEN and SYDVKM. The CDR3 covers 14 residues. The V and J ends lost 6 bases and 3 bases respectively, with 15 bases between them. The CDR3 protein is CASSLTGSGYEQYF. The CDR3 DNA reads TGTGCCAGCAGCCTCACAGGGTCCGGCTACGAGCAGTACTTC.

The V call is TRBV6-1, the J call TRBJ1-3; D unresolved. Germline V CDR1 and CDR2: MNHNS, SASEGT. Trimming cost V 2 bases and J 4 bases, with 3 bases left between them. The CDR3 totals 12 residues. CDR3 residues: CASSEWGNTIYF. DNA for the CDR3: TGTGCCAGCAGTGAATGGGGAAACACCATATATTTT.

The gene calls are TRBV21-1 and TRBJ1-5; the table's D call, TRBD1, has no DNA check behind it. TRBV21-1 is flagged as a pseudogene. This CDR3 spans 20 amino acids. CDR3 residues: CASSKVLRDRRGDSNQPQHF. The CDR3 DNA sequence: TGTGCCAGCAGCAAAGTTCTAAGGGACAGGAGGGGTGATAGCAATCAGCCCCAGCATTTT.

The CDR3 region is CASSSGTGGGYEQYF. CDR3 DNA: TGCGCCAGCAGCTCCGGGACAGGGGGAGGTTACGAGCAGTACTTC. The chain carries TRBV4-3 and TRBJ2-7; 11 bases fit TRBD1. Germline CDR1 reads LGHNA; CDR2 reads YSLEER. This CDR3 has 15 amino acids. Losses at the gene ends were 5 bases for V and 4 bases for J; bases not matched to a gene: 7.

The rearrangement joins TRBV6-1 to TRBJ2-2; D is uncertain. CDR1 is MNHNS and CDR2 is SASEGT in the germline V gene. The CDR3 is made up of 13 amino acids. V lost 3 bases and J 3 bases, leaving 5 bases between the germline ends. CDR3 nucleotides: TGTGCCAGCAGTGACGGAGACACCGGGGAGCTGTTTTTT. Translation gives CASSDGDTGELFF.

The rearrangement uses TRBV7-8 and TRBJ1-1; the match to TRBD1 covers 9 bases. The CDR3 consists of 14 residues. Germline V CDR1 and CDR2: SGHVS, FQNEAQ. V was pared by 1 base and J by 5 bases, with 2 bases of the junction left unmatched. The CDR3 DNA follows: TGTGCCAGCAGCTTAGTACAGGGGGCGACTGAAGCTTTCTTT. Translating it yields CASSLVQGATEAFF.

The J gene is TRBJ2-7, the V gene TRBV28; tentatively, D is TRBD1 (6 bases). From germline, CDR1 is MDHEN and CDR2 SYDVKM. Trimming removed 6 bases at V and 6 bases at J, with 15 bases between. This CDR3 has 13 residues. CDR3 nucleotide sequence: TGTGCCAGCAGCATAGGGGGACGCGGCGAGCAGTACTTC. Amino acid sequence: CASSIGGRGEQYF.

The J gene is TRBJ2-7, the V gene TRBV4-1; D call uncertain. The germline V gene encodes CDR1 MGHRA and CDR2 YSYEKL. CDR3 size: 13 residues. Trimming left V 6 bases short and J 3 bases short, with 12 bases between. DNA of the CDR3: TGCGCCAGCAGTTCCGACGCCCACTACGAGCAGTACTTC. This translates into CASSSDAHYEQYF.

This chain links TRBV7-3 with TRBJ1-1; no reliable D call. Germline CDR1 SGHTA, CDR2 FQGTGA. The CDR3 totals 14 residues. Trimming stripped 1 base from V and 5 bases from J, with 11 bases between. Written as DNA, the CDR3 is TGTGCCAGCAGCTTAATGGACGGAACAACTGAAGCTTTCTTT. Its translation is CASSLMDGTTEAFF.

This chain uses TRBV11-2 with TRBJ1-5; D call uncertain. The length of the CDR3 is 13 residues. CDR1 SGHAT and CDR2 FQNNGV come from the germline V gene. The V end was cut by 5 bases, the J end by 6 bases, with 11 bases between. Written as DNA, the CDR3 is TGTGCCAGCAGCGACGCGGGTGGTCAGCCCCAGCATTTT. This translates into CASSDAGGQPQHF.

The CDR3 loop reads CSVDGASSNYGYTF. The CDR3 coding sequence is TGCAGCGTTGATGGCGCTTCTTCTAACTATGGCTACACCTTC. This chain connects TRBV29-1 to TRBJ1-2; D unclear. Per germline, CDR1 SQVTM and CDR2 ANQGSEA. Trimming removed 3 bases from V and 0 bases from J, with 11 bases in between. There are 14 residues in the CDR3.